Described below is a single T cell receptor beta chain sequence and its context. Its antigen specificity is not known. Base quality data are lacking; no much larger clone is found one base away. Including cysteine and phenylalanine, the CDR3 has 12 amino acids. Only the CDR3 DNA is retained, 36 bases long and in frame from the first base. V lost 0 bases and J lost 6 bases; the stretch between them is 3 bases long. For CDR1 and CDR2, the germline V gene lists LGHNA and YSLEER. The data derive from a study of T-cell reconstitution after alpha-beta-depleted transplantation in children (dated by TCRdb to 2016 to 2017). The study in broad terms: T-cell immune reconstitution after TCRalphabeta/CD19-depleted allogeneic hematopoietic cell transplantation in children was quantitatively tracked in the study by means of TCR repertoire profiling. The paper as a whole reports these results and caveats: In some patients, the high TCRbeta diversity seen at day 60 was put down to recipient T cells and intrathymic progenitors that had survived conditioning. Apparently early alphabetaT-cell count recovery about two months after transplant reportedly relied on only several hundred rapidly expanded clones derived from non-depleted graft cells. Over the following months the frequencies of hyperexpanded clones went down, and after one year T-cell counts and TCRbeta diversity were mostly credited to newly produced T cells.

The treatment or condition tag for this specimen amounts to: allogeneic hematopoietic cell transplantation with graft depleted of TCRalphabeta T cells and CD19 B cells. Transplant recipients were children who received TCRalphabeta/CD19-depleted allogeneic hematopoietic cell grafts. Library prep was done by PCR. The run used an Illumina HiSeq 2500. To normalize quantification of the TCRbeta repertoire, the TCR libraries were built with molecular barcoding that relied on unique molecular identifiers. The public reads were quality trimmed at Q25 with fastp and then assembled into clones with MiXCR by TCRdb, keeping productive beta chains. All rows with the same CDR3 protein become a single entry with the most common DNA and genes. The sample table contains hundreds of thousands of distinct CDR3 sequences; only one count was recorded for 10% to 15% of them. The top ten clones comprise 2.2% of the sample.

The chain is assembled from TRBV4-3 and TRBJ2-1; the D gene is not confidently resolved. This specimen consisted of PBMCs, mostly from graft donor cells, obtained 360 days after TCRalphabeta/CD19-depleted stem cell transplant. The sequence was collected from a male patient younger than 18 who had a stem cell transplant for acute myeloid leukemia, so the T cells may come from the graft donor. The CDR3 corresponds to CASSQEFNEQFF. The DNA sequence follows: TGCGCCAGCAGCCAAGAATTCAATGAGCAGTTCTTC.